This TCR beta chain originates from a study of post-analysis software for immune sequencing data. Per germline, CDR1 SQVTM and CDR2 ANQGSEA. This CDR3 is 12 amino acids long. V lost 8 bases, J lost 0 bases, and 10 bases lay in between. Study outcomes and limitations: With TRBV5-6, TRBV5-1 and TRBV20-1 included, about 5 TRBV segments were more frequent in patients than in controls.

To note about this clonotype: What it binds is not known.

The library was made from cDNA and included unique molecular identifiers. One entry per CDR3 protein results from TCRdb running MiXCR on the PCR reads. The profile shows 650,000 to 850,000 distinct CDR3 sequences, roughly 50% of them singletons. This clonotype was obtained from a girl aged 10 to 17 with multiple sclerosis. Source material: blood. The rearrangement links TRBV29-1 to TRBJ1-1; no reliable D call. The CDR3 nucleotides are TGCAGCACTAGCTTCATGAACACTGAAGCTTTCTTT. This translates into CSTSFMNTEAFF. The full variable domain, with the rest looked up from reference TRBV29-1 and TRBJ1-1, is SAVISQKPSRDICQRGTSLTIQCQVDSQVTMMFWYRQQPGQSLTLIATANQGSEATYESGFVIDKFPISRPNLTFSTLTVSNMSPEDSSIYLCSTSFMNTEAFFGQGTRLTVV.